This TCR beta chain emerged from a study of technical replicates of blood from a handful of donors (dated by TCRdb to between 2016 and 2019). Preparation of the library involved the immunoSEQ multiplex PCR assay. This is the immuneACCESS table as TCRdb keeps it, with only in-frame sequences that have V and J called. A part of the clones is gone; compared with another copy, unresolved V genes explain less than half, and the rest is unexplained. The sample data list more than 75,000 clones, and 90% to 97% of these were observed just once. The ten largest make up 0.36% of the sample. CDR1 and CDR2 were assigned from the germline V gene as SGHRS and YFSETQ. Trimming at the junction amounts to 2 bases on V and 7 bases on J, and the germline ends lie 7 bases apart. The CDR3, cysteine through phenylalanine, is 12 amino acids long. The retained sequence is limited to the CDR3, 36 bases, with the frame set at the first base.

Comments on this clone: Its antigen remains undetermined. No base quality values were provided; no much bigger clone lies one nucleotide off.

The clonotype was recovered from a human donor in good health. Input material: T cells isolated from PBMCs. The sequence joins TRBV5-1 to TRBJ2-1; D gene: possibly TRBD2, on 5 matching bases. The CDR3 region: CASSFTRNEQFF. The bases are TGCGCCAGCAGCTTCACTAGGAATGAGCAGTTCTTC.